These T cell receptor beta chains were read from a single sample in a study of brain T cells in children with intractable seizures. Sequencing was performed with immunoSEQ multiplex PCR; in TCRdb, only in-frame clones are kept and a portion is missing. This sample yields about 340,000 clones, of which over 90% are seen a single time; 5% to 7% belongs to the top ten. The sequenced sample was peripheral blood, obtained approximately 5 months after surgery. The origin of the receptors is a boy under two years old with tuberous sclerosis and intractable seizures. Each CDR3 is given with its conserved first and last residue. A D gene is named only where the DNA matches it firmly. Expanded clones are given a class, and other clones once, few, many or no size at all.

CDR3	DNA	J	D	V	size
CASSPTGTGGYTF	TGTGCCAGCAGCCCCACAGGGACAGGCGGCTACACCTTC	TRBJ1-2	TRBD1	TRBV28	-
CASSAPASGKGHEQYF	TGTGCCAGCAGTGCGCCCGCCTCAGGGAAGGGCCACGAGCAGTACTTC	TRBJ2-7	-	TRBV25-1	-
CASSLILTILNTEAFF	TGTGCCAGCAGCTTGATACTGACCATCCTGAACACTGAAGCTTTCTTT	TRBJ1-1	-	TRBV5-6	-
CASSRGVTEAFF	TGTGCCAGTTCTCGAGGGGTCACTGAAGCTTTCTTT	TRBJ1-1	-	TRBV19	once
CASSPEYSNQPQHF	TGTGCCAGCTCACCCGAATATAGCAATCAGCCCCAGCATTTT	TRBJ1-5	-	TRBV18	-
CASSSIIGNTANYGYTF	TGTGCCAGCAGCTCGATCATCGGAAATACCGCTAACTATGGCTACACCTTC	TRBJ1-2	-	TRBV13	-
CASTEGPHTDINYGYTF	TGCGCCAGCACCGAAGGGCCCCACACCGACATAAACTATGGCTACACCTTC	TRBJ1-2	-	TRBV4-1	-
CASSLGLAGFQETQYF	TGCGCCAGCAGCTTGGGACTAGCGGGATTCCAAGAGACCCAGTACTTC	TRBJ2-5	TRBD2	TRBV5-1	-
CASSSTSGGPDRTQYF	TGTGCCAGCAGCTCGACTAGCGGGGGACCGGACCGTACGCAGTATTTT	TRBJ2-3	TRBD2	TRBV7-2	-
CASRDTKTGEKLFF	TGTGCCAGCCGGGACACTAAAACAGGGGAAAAACTGTTTTTT	TRBJ1-4	-	TRBV25-1	once
CASTEDRAGGNTIYF	TGTGCCAGCACGGAAGACAGGGCTGGGGGAAACACCATATATTTT	TRBJ1-3	TRBD1	TRBV2	few
CASSSSRPYTQYF	TGTGCCAGCAGCTCCTCGCGCCCCTATACGCAGTATTTT	TRBJ2-3	-	TRBV7-9	few
CASSLSIGGTDTQYF	TGTGCCAGCAGCTTATCTATAGGGGGCACAGATACGCAGTATTTT	TRBJ2-3	-	TRBV11-2	-
CASSLTGSRGERGTQYF	TGTGCCAGCAGCTTAACTGGTAGCCGGGGGGAGAGGGGCACGCAGTATTTT	TRBJ2-3	TRBD2	TRBV7-3	-
CASSQAGLATYTDTQYF	TGTGCCAGCAGCCAAGCCGGACTAGCGACTTACACAGATACGCAGTATTTT	TRBJ2-3	TRBD2	TRBV4-2	-
CASSQSREGRPYEQYF	TGCGCCAGCAGTCAATCTAGGGAGGGTAGACCCTACGAGCAGTACTTC	TRBJ2-7	TRBD2	TRBV23-1	-
CASSPWTADYNSPLHF	TGTGCCAGCAGCCCTTGGACAGCTGACTATAATTCACCCCTCCACTTT	TRBJ1-6	-	TRBV3-1/TRBV3-2	few
CASGRRREFNDEQYF	TGCGCCAGCGGTCGCCGGCGGGAGTTTAATGACGAGCAGTACTTC	TRBJ2-7	TRBD2	TRBV4-1	-
CASSESNVRTLFF	TGTGCCAGCAGTGAATCTAACGTCCGGACTCTGTTTTTC	TRBJ2-7	-	TRBV6-1	few
CASSEGLVRYEQFF	TGTGCCAGCAGCGAAGGACTAGTTAGGTATGAGCAGTTCTTC	TRBJ2-1	TRBD2	TRBV9	once
CATSDLVASGQETQYF	TGTGCCACCAGTGATTTGGTGGCTAGCGGCCAAGAGACCCAGTACTTC	TRBJ2-5	TRBD2	TRBV24-1	-
CASTPRSPPGYGYTF	TGTGCCAGCACCCCCAGATCCCCACCCGGCTATGGCTACACCTTC	TRBJ1-2	-	TRBV27	-
CATTGAQGEAFF	TGTGCCACAACAGGGGCCCAGGGTGAAGCTTTCTTT	TRBJ1-1	TRBD1	TRBV12-3/TRBV12-4	-
CASSFSSKHEQFF	TGTGCCAGCAGCTTTTCTAGCAAGCATGAGCAGTTCTTC	TRBJ2-1	-	TRBV7-3	-
CASSQDIRGALSYEQYF	TGCGCCAGCAGCCAAGATATTCGGGGGGCTTTGTCCTACGAGCAGTACTTC	TRBJ2-7	-	TRBV4-1	-
CATSRDLAGGADGYTF	TGTGCCACCAGCAGAGATCTGGCAGGGGGCGCGGATGGCTACACCTTC	TRBJ1-2	TRBD1	TRBV15	-
CASSVVPGSYEQYF	TGTGCCAGCAGCGTAGTACCAGGGAGCTACGAGCAGTACTTC	TRBJ2-7	-	TRBV9	-
CASSLEGINYGYTF	TGTGCCAGCAGCTTGGAGGGCATTAACTATGGCTACACCTTC	TRBJ1-2	-	TRBV5-5	-
CASSYGTVNTEAFF	TGTGCCAGTAGTTATGGGACGGTGAACACTGAAGCTTTCTTT	TRBJ1-1	-	TRBV6-5	-